The 30 T cell receptor beta chains presented below share a single source sample, sequenced in a study of blood T cell repertoires in COVID-19. Profiling relied on immunoSEQ multiplex PCR, and the TCRdb table lists in-frame clones only, not all of them. The table lists roughly 150,000 clones, roughly 80% of them singletons. The sample taken for sequencing was PBMCs or T cells enriched from blood (not recorded which). Receptors originate from a woman aged 50 to 65 who had recovered from COVID-19.

Many counts were recorded for this clone. The gene calls are TRBV3-1 (or the pseudogene TRBV3-2) and TRBJ1-6; 7 nucleotides agree with TRBD1. Germline CDR1 and CDR2: LGHDT and YNNKEL (reference sequence). V lost 4 bases to trimming and J lost 7 bases; unmatched junction nucleotides: 4. The CDR3 is 14 amino acids. CDR3 protein: CASSPGTENSPLHF. CDR3 DNA: TGTGCCAGCAGCCCCGGGACAGAAAATTCACCCCTCCACTTT.

This clone was counted between two and nine times. The chain has TRBV19 and TRBJ2-1; 14 nucleotides match TRBD2. CDR1 LNHDA and CDR2 SQIVND come from the germline V gene (reference sequence). Germline trimming cut 4 bases from V and 5 bases from J; bases unmatched to any gene: 10. The CDR3 length is 18 residues. The CDR3 DNA sequence: TGTGCCAGTAGTAGAAGAGGGACTAGCGGGGGTGGGGACAATGAGCAGTTCTTC. Protein sequence: CASSRRGTSGGGDNEQFF.

The chain couples TRBV19 to TRBJ1-1; no clear D gene. Germline CDR1 LNHDA, CDR2 SQIVND (reference sequence). This CDR3 is 13 amino acids long. Deletions cut 3 bases from V and 2 bases from J, with 7 bases between. For the CDR3, the DNA is TGTGCCAGTAGTATCGGTGTTAACACTGAAGCTTTCTTT. Amino acids: CASSIGVNTEAFF.

This clone was found a few times. The chain uses TRBV2 and TRBJ1-2, with TRBD1 matching 11 bases. The V gene end was trimmed by 7 bases and the J gene end by 4 bases; junction bases not matched to a gene: 11. Germline lookup yields CDR1 SNHLY and CDR2 FYNNEI. The CDR3 runs to 16 residues. The CDR3 is CASNGGQGDSIYGYTF. DNA for the CDR3: TGTGCCAGCAACGGGGGACAGGGGGACAGTATCTATGGCTACACCTTC.

This clone was observed a single time. The CDR3 protein is CATSDPGTGNEQFF. CDR3 in DNA: TGTGCCACCAGTGATCCTGGGACAGGGAATGAGCAGTTCTTC. The rearrangement joins TRBV24-1 to TRBJ2-1; TRBD1 matches 9 bases. V lost 3 bases to trimming and J lost 7 bases; unmatched junction nucleotides: 3. This CDR3 has 14 residues. Germline V lookup: CDR1 KGHDR, CDR2 SFDVKD.

This chain uses TRBV6-5 with TRBJ1-4; 7 positions agree with TRBD1. Germline V lookup: CDR1 MNHEY, CDR2 SVGAGI. V shed 6 bases, J shed 8 bases, and the junction held 12 bases outside the gene matches. This CDR3 contains 15 residues. DNA for the CDR3: TGTGCCAGCAGACCAACGGGGACAGTCAAAGAAAAACTGTTTTTT. Translated, it gives CASRPTGTVKEKLFF.

The V gene is TRBV5-5, the J gene TRBJ1-1; 7 bases are shared with TRBD1. After removal of 0 bases from V and 2 bases from J, the junction contained 4 bases not matched to a gene. The CDR3 spans 15 residues. The germline gives CDR1 SGHKS, CDR2 YYEKEE (reference sequence). The CDR3 DNA sequence: TGTGCCAGCAGCTTGGGGGACAGCGTTAACACTGAAGCTTTCTTT. This translates into CASSLGDSVNTEAFF.

The chain couples TRBV20-1 to TRBJ1-6, with D perhaps matching TRBD1 (5 bases). The CDR3 covers 14 residues. Trimming took off 3 bases at V and 7 bases at J, with 13 bases between the two ends. Germline V gives CDR1 DFQATT, CDR2 SNEGSKA (reference sequence). Written as DNA, the CDR3 is TGCAGTGCTAGTGGGGACTACCCCAATTCACCCCTCCACTTT. Translating gives CSASGDYPNSPLHF.

The rearrangement uses TRBV7-9 and TRBJ1-6; perhaps TRBD1 as D (6 bases). Per the germline V gene, CDR1 is SEHNR and CDR2 is FQNEAQ (reference sequence). The CDR3 has 13 residues. The germline V and J ends were trimmed by 10 bases and 7 bases, with 14 bases remaining between them. Here the CDR3 DNA reads TGTGCCATAACCCAGGACAGAAATTCACCCCTCCACTTT. Its protein product is CAITQDRNSPLHF.

The rearrangement joins TRBV3-1 (or the pseudogene TRBV3-2) to TRBJ2-7; a possible D gene is TRBD2 (5 bases). This CDR3 contains 12 residues. Trimming took off 0 bases at V and 10 bases at J, with 10 bases between the two ends. CDR1 and CDR2 (germline): LGHDT, YNNKEL (reference sequence). The CDR3 DNA reads TGTGCCAGCAGCCAAGATCTGCGGGCTCAGTACTTC. It yields the protein CASSQDLRAQYF.

The chain combines TRBV29-1 with TRBJ2-1, with TRBD2 identical over 10 bases. The CDR3 is 17 residues long. The germline V gene encodes CDR1 SQVTM and CDR2 ANQGSEA. The ends lost 0 bases at V and 4 bases at J; junction bases unmatched: 9. CDR3 in DNA: TGCAGCGTTGAAGATCCTTGGACTAGCGGACTGTACAATGAGCAGTTCTTC. Translating it yields CSVEDPWTSGLYNEQFF.

CDR3 sequence reads: CASSSTGTGDGYTF. For the CDR3, the DNA is TGTGCCAGCAGTAGTACCGGGACAGGGGACGGCTACACCTTC. This chain links TRBV28 with TRBJ1-2; 10 positions agree with TRBD1. CDR1 and CDR2 from the germline V gene are MDHEN and SYDVKM. There are 14 residues in the CDR3. Unmatched junction bases numbered 8, after V lost 5 bases and J lost 8 bases.

The chain joins TRBV7-6 to TRBJ2-1; perhaps TRBD2 as D (6 bases). V was clipped by 4 bases and J by 0 bases, with 16 bases between them. The V gene's germline CDR1 is SGHVS and CDR2 FNYEAQ. There are 17 residues in the CDR3. CDR3 nucleotide sequence: TGTGCCAGCAGCTCGACTAAGGGACTTAGCTCCTACAATGAGCAGTTCTTC. Protein product: CASSSTKGLSSYNEQFF.

The CDR3 DNA reads TGTGCCAGCAGCTTACAGGGCCGGAATTCACCCCTCCACTTT. The encoded protein is CASSLQGRNSPLHF. The chain joins TRBV27 to TRBJ1-6, with a weak D call TRBD1 (6 bases). V lost 6 bases to trimming and J lost 7 bases, with 13 bases between them. The CDR3 covers 14 residues. The germline V gene encodes CDR1 MNHEY and CDR2 SMNVEV (reference sequence).

The CDR3 DNA reads TGTGCCAGTACCTCGACTAGCGGGAGGGGAGGGCAGTTCTTC. Its protein product is CASTSTSGRGGQFF. The rearrangement uses TRBV19 and TRBJ2-1, with 14 bases that match TRBD2. V lost 7 bases, J lost 12 bases, and 8 bases stayed unmatched. The CDR3 spans 14 residues. Germline V gives CDR1 LNHDA, CDR2 SQIVND (reference sequence).

The chain couples TRBV3-1 (or the pseudogene TRBV3-2) to TRBJ1-1, with D possibly matching TRBD1 (5 bases). The CDR3 runs 15 residues. Trimming removed 5 bases at V and 5 bases at J, with 18 bases between. Germline V CDR1 and CDR2: LGHDT, YNNKEL (reference sequence). CDR3 residues: CASSVLVGGRTEAFF. CDR3 coding DNA: TGTGCCAGCAGCGTACTAGTGGGGGGTAGAACTGAAGCTTTCTTT.

This chain connects TRBV19 to TRBJ1-1; TRBD1 is a possible D gene (6 bases). The CDR3 totals 14 residues. V was cut by 7 bases and J by 8 bases, with 20 bases left in between. CDR1 and CDR2 from the germline V gene are LNHDA and SQIVND (reference sequence). The CDR3 region is CASKGGGLNNEAFF. DNA for the CDR3: TGTGCCAGTAAGGGAGGGGGGCTTAATAACGAAGCTTTCTTT.

This clone was recorded once. V gene TRBV9 combines with J gene TRBJ2-3; unclear D gene. CDR1 and CDR2 from the germline V gene are SGDLS and YYNGEE. CDR3 size: 11 residues. V was trimmed by 2 bases and J by 6 bases, leaving 4 bases between them. Written as DNA, the CDR3 is TGTGCCAGCAGCGTCGCGGATACGCAGTATTTT. Residues: CASSVADTQYF.

The V and J genes are TRBV5-4 and TRBJ1-3, with 10 positions matching TRBD1. Per the germline V gene, CDR1 is SGHNT and CDR2 is YYREEE (reference sequence). V gave up 5 bases and J gave up 0 bases; unmatched junction bases: 11. This CDR3 comprises 18 residues. For the CDR3, the DNA is TGTGCCAGCAGTAAATCCGGGACAGGGGCCTACTCTGGAAACACCATATATTTT. It yields the protein CASSKSGTGAYSGNTIYF.

This chain connects TRBV14 to TRBJ1-1; perhaps TRBD1 as D (6 bases). Germline V gene lookup returns CDR1 SGHDN and CDR2 FVKESK. The V and J ends lost 4 bases and 5 bases respectively, with 17 bases between them. CDR3 size: 15 residues. CDR3 sequence reads: CASSLLQGRGTEAFF. The CDR3 DNA is TGTGCCAGCAGCCTCCTACAGGGTCGAGGGACTGAAGCTTTCTTT.

This sequence joins TRBV6-5 and TRBJ1-3; D gene unclear. The length of the CDR3 is 14 residues. The germline V and J ends were trimmed by 6 bases and 2 bases, with 11 bases remaining between them. CDR1 is MNHEY, CDR2 SVGAGI, per germline. The CDR3 protein is CASSPGGAGNTIYF. The DNA of the CDR3 is TGTGCCAGCAGCCCCGGTGGAGCTGGAAACACCATATATTTT.

The genes are TRBV5-5 and TRBJ1-4; perhaps TRBD1 as D (6 bases). Trimming pared 4 bases from V and 7 bases from J, leaving 14 bases between. Germline V gene lookup returns CDR1 SGHKS and CDR2 YYEKEE (reference sequence). The CDR3 has 14 amino acids. The CDR3 reads CASSQGLSSEKLFF. Written as DNA, the CDR3 is TGTGCCAGCAGCCAGGGGTTATCTAGTGAAAAACTGTTTTTT.

This clone was detected only once. The chain couples TRBV10-3 to TRBJ2-1; 8 bases are a match to TRBD2. CDR1 and CDR2 from the germline V gene are ENHRY and SYGVKD. CDR3 length: 13 amino acids. The ends lost 4 bases at V and 6 bases at J; junction bases unmatched: 2. Here the CDR3 reads CAISVLAGNEQFF. DNA for the CDR3: TGTGCCATCAGTGTTCTAGCGGGCAATGAGCAGTTCTTC.

For the CDR3, the DNA is TGTGCCAGCAGCCTAGGGAGTGAGACCCAGTACTTC. This codes for CASSLGSETQYF. The chain links TRBV11-3 to TRBJ2-5, with a weak D call TRBD2 (5 bases). The V and J ends lost 5 bases and 5 bases respectively, with 9 bases between them. This CDR3 has 12 residues. The germline V gene has CDR1 SGHNT and CDR2 YENEEA.

This clone was recorded once. This chain uses TRBV4-1 with TRBJ1-1, with 8 nucleotides matching TRBD1. The junction had 5 bases not matched to a gene; V was cut back by 7 bases and J by 1 base. Looked up from germline, CDR1 is MGHRA and CDR2 is YSYEKL. This CDR3 spans 14 amino acids. The CDR3: CASIGQGKNTEAFF. The CDR3 bases are TGCGCCAGCATAGGACAGGGTAAGAACACTGAAGCTTTCTTT.

The sample holds a few counts of this clone. The gene calls are TRBV6-5 and TRBJ1-6; TRBD1 aligns across 7 bases. The CDR3 has 12 amino acids. V gave up 7 bases and J gave up 9 bases; unmatched junction bases: 3. CDR1 and CDR2 from the germline V gene are MNHEY and SVGAGI. Here the CDR3 DNA reads TGTGCCAGCACCAACAGGGGTTCACCCCTCCACTTT. It codes for CASTNRGSPLHF.

This clone was counted between two and nine times. The sample carries other DNA sequences with the same CDR3. CDR3 sequence reads: CASSPGGGYGYTF. The CDR3, as DNA: TGTGCCAGCTCGCCGGGGGGAGGCTATGGCTACACCTTC. The chain uses TRBV5-4 and TRBJ1-2; D perhaps matches TRBD1 (5 bases). The germline V gene encodes CDR1 SGHNT and CDR2 YYREEE (reference sequence). This CDR3 has 13 amino acids. V was trimmed by 7 bases and J by 4 bases, leaving 14 bases between them.

The V call is TRBV28, the J call TRBJ2-4, with 13 positions matching TRBD2. Germline V gene data show CDR1 as MDHEN and CDR2 as SYDVKM. The CDR3 covers 20 residues. The V gene end was trimmed by 3 bases and the J gene end by 1 base; junction bases not matched to a gene: 12. The DNA of the CDR3 is TGTGCCAGCAGTTTCCTAGGTGGACTAGCGGGAGTAGGGGCCAAAAACATTCAGTACTTC. This codes for CASSFLGGLAGVGAKNIQYF.

The chain joins TRBV6-5 to TRBJ1-2; D unresolved. CDR3 length: 14 amino acids. CDR1 is MNHEY and CDR2 is SVGAGI in the germline V gene. Between the trimmed V and J ends, which lost 4 bases and 9 bases, there was a span of 18 bases. CDR3 amino acids: CASSFTQVTWSYTF. CDR3 bases: TGTGCCAGCAGTTTCACCCAGGTGACATGGAGCTACACCTTC.

The rearrangement links TRBV29-1 to TRBJ1-2; D ambiguous. Germline-derived CDR1 and CDR2 are SQVTM and ANQGSEA. This CDR3 region has 12 residues. V shed 3 bases and J shed 7 bases, with 12 bases lying between them. This CDR3 is CSVEVQLSGYTF. In DNA form, the CDR3 reads TGCAGCGTTGAGGTTCAGTTATCTGGCTACACCTTC.